This entry concerns a single T cell receptor beta chain. No antigen is known for it. The assay was immunoSEQ multiplex PCR, and TCRdb's table has in-frame clones only and misses some. Of about 20,000 clones listed, nearly 75% are singletons. Germline V lookup: CDR1 LNHDA, CDR2 SQIVND (reference sequence). The CDR3 spans 13 residues. V shed 5 bases and J shed 7 bases, with 11 bases lying between them. Every single patient, without exception, relapsed after autologous stem cell transplantation, and brentuximab vedotin exposure varied. The data stem from a study of PD-1 blockade in classical Hodgkin lymphoma. Points from the study as a whole: For complete responders, baseline diversity was comparable to that of newly diagnosed patients.

Sequenced material: peripheral blood mononuclear cells (PBMCs), taken before the second cycle of nivolumab. The receptor comes from a human donor with classical Hodgkin lymphoma. The V and J genes are TRBV19 and TRBJ2-2; D might be TRBD1 (5 bases). In nucleotides, the CDR3 is TGTGCCAGTAGTGGGCAGGGCCTCGGGGAGCTGTTTTTT. Its protein product is CASSGQGLGELFF. Using reference TRBV19 and TRBJ2-2 for the parts outside the CDR3, the full variable domain is DGGITQSPKYLFRKEGQNVTLSCEQNLNHDAMYWYRQDPGQGLRLIYYSQIVNDFQKGDIAEGYSVSREKKESFPLTVTSAQKNPTAFYLCASSGQGLGELFFGEGSRLTVL.